Following are 2 T cell receptor beta chains from one sample sequenced in a study of CD8+CD57+ T cells in acquired aplastic anemia. The study profiled TCR beta VDJ and CDR3 using genomic DNA as template. From the reads, TCRdb called clonotypes with MiXCR, one entry per CDR3 protein. This table has 150,000 or so distinct CDR3 sequences, approximately 52% appearing once. Patients included in sequencing had previously demonstrated CD8+CD57+ cell expansion by flow cytometry. Material: sorted CD4+, CD8+, or CD8+CD57+ T cells (not recorded which) from PBMCs. The receptors shown here come from a human donor with aplastic anemia.

This clonotype was found a few times. The V and J genes are TRBV10-3 and TRBJ2-7; 15 positions agree with TRBD2. Germline V gene sequence: CDR1 ENHRY, CDR2 SYGVKD. This CDR3 region has 21 residues. The J segment lost 7 bases and the V segment lost 6 bases, leaving 25 bases of the junction unmatched. The CDR3 DNA sequence: TGTGCCATCAGAGGGCGGACACTGGGACTAGCGGGGGGAAAACCCTACAATGAGCAGTACTTC. This sequence encodes CAIRGRTLGLAGGKPYNEQYF.

In its sample, this clonotype was seen a few times. This rearrangement joins TRBV20-1 to TRBJ1-5, with 7 positions matching TRBD1. Germline values: CDR1 DFQATT, CDR2 SNEGSKA (reference sequence). CDR3 length: 13 amino acids. Losses at the gene ends were 6 bases for V and 4 bases for J; bases not matched to a gene: 6. CDR3 nucleotide sequence: TGCAGTGCAGAGACAGGGAGGAATCAGCCCCAGCATTTT. Translated: CSAETGRNQPQHF.